Listed below are T cell receptor beta chains from one sample, sequenced in a study of shared clonotypes between healthy human individuals. The table came from immunoSEQ multiplex PCR; TCRdb's copy has only in-frame clones and leaves some out. The sample has approximately 340,000 clones; around four fifths are singletons. The specimen was memory CD4+ T cells sorted from blood. Source of these receptors: a man aged 25-45 years in good health. Both conserved end residues are part of each CDR3. The D gene is left open where the match is weak. Some rows have no size entry. The others give once, few or many, or a class for an expanded clone.

once	TRBJ2-1	TRBV28	.	TGTGCCAGCAGTCCCCTGACTACCGGATGGCGGTCTAAGCAGTTCTTC	CASSPLTTGWRSKQFF
.	TRBJ2-4	TRBV4-3	.	TGCGCCAGCAGCCACCCCGTCGTAGGCAGGGGCCCCACCTGGCAGTACTTC	CASSHPVVGRGPTWQYF
.	TRBJ2-5	TRBV4-1	.	TGCGCCAGCAGCCAAGAATTTATAAACACCCCCAGGCAGTACTTC	CASSQEFINTPRQYF
.	TRBJ2-7	TRBV7-9	.	TGTGCCAGCAGCCCTACACAAGAGACCTACGAGCAGTACTTC	CASSPTQETYEQYF
.	TRBJ2-3	TRBV5-1	TRBD2	TGCGCCAGCAGCATACGACCGGGACTAGCGTCGGGAGATACGCAGTATTTT	CASSIRPGLASGDTQYF
once	TRBJ2-7	TRBV6-5	.	TGTGCCAGCAGTTATACCCGGGACGTATACGAGCAGTACTTC	CASSYTRDVYEQYF
.	TRBJ2-3	TRBV6-5	.	TGTGCCAGCAGTTACCGCCAGGGGTACACAGATACGCAGTATTTT	CASSYRQGYTDTQYF
many	TRBJ2-7	TRBV28	.	TGTGCCAGCAGTCCTTCCGGTTCAGGGCACTATGGGGGGTACTTC	CASSPSGSGHYGGYF
.	TRBJ2-7	TRBV23-1	.	TGCGCCAGCAGTCTCCGACGACTCGTCTACGAGCAGTACTTC	CASSLRRLVYEQYF
once	TRBJ2-7	TRBV19	.	TGTGCCAGTACCTCGGTGTGGGGGCGAACCTACGAGCAGTACTTC	CASTSVWGRTYEQYF
.	TRBJ2-6	TRBV2	.	TGTGCCAGCGGTCGACAGCTGACTGGGGCCAACGTCCTGACTTTC	CASGRQLTGANVLTF
.	TRBJ2-7	TRBV7-9	TRBD2	TGTGCCAGCAGCGCCAAGACTAGCGGGAGTAAGGCCTACGAGCAGTACTTC	CASSAKTSGSKAYEQYF
once	TRBJ2-1	TRBV7-8	.	TGTGCCAGCAGCGTGGACTACGGGAATGAGCAGTTCTTC	CASSVDYGNEQFF
.	TRBJ1-2	TRBV19	.	TGTGCCACCTGGCAGTTCTATGGCTACACCTTC	CATWQFYGYTF
.	TRBJ2-7	TRBV5-1	.	TGCGCCAGCAGGAAGCTAGGGATTGACGAGCAGTACTTC	CASRKLGIDEQYF
.	TRBJ1-5	TRBV7-9	TRBD1	TGTGCCAGCAGCTTAGACAGGGGTCAGCCCCAGCATTTT	CASSLDRGQPQHF
.	TRBJ1-1	TRBV10-3	.	TGTGCCATCAGGGAGGTGGCAGAGGACACTGAAGCTTTCTTT	CAIREVAEDTEAFF
once	TRBJ1-5	TRBV28	.	TGTGCCAGCAGTTTAGGCTATCAGCCCCAGCATTTT	CASSLGYQPQHF
once	TRBJ2-2	TRBV9	TRBD2	TGTGCCAGCAGCGCCTTCCTTACTGCTAGCGGGAGAGGAACCGGGGAGCTGTTTTTT	CASSAFLTASGRGTGELFF
.	TRBJ2-2	TRBV25-1	.	TGTGCCAGCAGTGATATCCAGGGGATCATCACCGGGGAGCTGTTTTTT	CASSDIQGIITGELFF
.	TRBJ2-7	TRBV6-6	.	TGTGCCAGCAGTTACTCGGCGGGCAACCTACCCGAGCAGTACTTC	CASSYSAGNLPEQYF
.	TRBJ2-6	TRBV23-1	TRBD1	TGCGCCAGCAGTCAACCGGACAGGGGCAGCTCTGGGGCCAACGTCCTGACTTTC	CASSQPDRGSSGANVLTF
.	TRBJ2-7	TRBV5-1	.	TGCGCCAGCAGCTCCCGGGGGGGGAGAGCACTTTCGGGACAGGGCGTCTACGAGCAGTACTTC	CASSSRGGRALSGQGVYEQYF
once	TRBJ2-2	TRBV19	.	TGTGCCAGTAGTACCGGCGTGCTTAACACCGGGGAGCTGTTTTTT	CASSTGVLNTGELFF
.	TRBJ2-7	TRBV2	.	TGTGCCAGCCCCCGAGGGGCTAAGCAGTACTTC	CASPRGAKQYF
.	TRBJ1-2	TRBV19	TRBD1	TGTGCCAGTAGTTCCCAGGGGGCCGACTATGGCTACACCTTC	CASSSQGADYGYTF
.	TRBJ2-7	TRBV28	.	TGTGCCAGCAGCCGCCGGGGCTCGGGGCTAGCGCTCTCCTACGAGCAGTACTTC	CASSRRGSGLALSYEQYF
.	TRBJ1-1	TRBV10-3	TRBD1	TGTGCCATCAGTGAGTCCAGGGGGCTGGGCACTGAAGCTTTCTTT	CAISESRGLGTEAFF
few	TRBJ2-5	TRBV28	TRBD1	TGTGCCAGCAGTCTCCCGGGACAGGGGGCAGGGACCCAGTACTTC	CASSLPGQGAGTQYF
many	TRBJ2-7	TRBV29-1	.	TGCAGCGTTAGCGGAGGCTCCTCCTACGAGCAGTACTTC	CSVSGGSSYEQYF
.	TRBJ2-5	TRBV11-2	.	TGTGCCAGCAGCTTTTCTTTTCCTCAGGGGACCCAGTACTTC	CASSFSFPQGTQYF
.	TRBJ1-4	TRBV18	TRBD1	TGTGCCAGCTCACTAACGACAGGGATCGACGAAAAACTGTTTTTT	CASSLTTGIDEKLFF
.	TRBJ1-1	TRBV7-9	.	TGTGCCAGCAGCTTAGGGGGGGCGGTTTCCACTGAAGCTTTCTTT	CASSLGGAVSTEAFF
.	TRBJ2-5	TRBV6-1	.	TGTGCCAGCACTCTTAGCGGATGGGAGACCCAGTACTTC	CASTLSGWETQYF
.	TRBJ2-2	TRBV11-1	TRBD1	TGTGCCAGCAGCTTAGCGGGACAGGGGTTTCCCGGGGAGCTGTTTTTT	CASSLAGQGFPGELFF
.	TRBJ2-1	TRBV27	TRBD1	TGTGCCAGCAGTACGACAGGGAGCAATGAGCAGTTCTTC	CASSTTGSNEQFF
.	TRBJ2-3	TRBV6-5	TRBD1	TGTGCCAGCAGTTACGGGGACAGTCACACAGATACGCAGTATTTT	CASSYGDSHTDTQYF
.	TRBJ1-6	TRBV2	.	TGTGCCAGCAGTGTCGGGTCACCCCTCCACTTT	CASSVGSPLHF
.	TRBJ2-1	TRBV19	.	TGTGCCAGTAGTTGGGGTTTGCGGGGATCCTACAATGAGCAGTTCTTC	CASSWGLRGSYNEQFF
.	TRBJ2-1	TRBV2	.	TGTGCCAGCAGAGGAACGGGGGGCGACAAGTTCTTC	CASRGTGGDKFF
.	TRBJ2-2	TRBV21-1	.	TGTGCCAGCAAAAAAGCCCCGGGACTAGCGGCCCGCACCGGGGAGCTGTTTTTT	CASKKAPGLAARTGELFF
.	TRBJ2-3	TRBV4-1	TRBD2	TGCGCCAGCAGCCATTTAGCGGGAGGGACTAGCACAGATACGCAGTATTTT	CASSHLAGGTSTDTQYF
many	TRBJ2-3	TRBV5-1	.	TGCGCCAGCAGCCGGTCGGGGGAAGCAGATACGCAGTATTTT	CASSRSGEADTQYF
.	TRBJ1-5	TRBV2	TRBD1	TGTGCCAGCAGAGGGACAGGGGGCAGCAATCAGCCCCAGCATTTT	CASRGTGGSNQPQHF
.	TRBJ2-7	TRBV20-1	.	TGCAGTGCTGGGTCCCCCTACGAGCAGTACTTC	CSAGSPYEQYF
.	TRBJ2-1	TRBV5-1	TRBD1	TGCGCCAGCAGCTGGAAGGACAGGGCCCTCGGGAATGAGCAGTTCTTC	CASSWKDRALGNEQFF
.	TRBJ2-3	TRBV10-2	TRBD2	TGCGCCAGCGGCGGACTAGCGGGAGGCACAGATACGCAGTATTTT	CASGGLAGGTDTQYF
once	TRBJ1-1	TRBV6-5	.	TGTGCCAGCAGTTACGGCACTGAAGCTTTCTTT	CASSYGTEAFF
.	TRBJ1-2	TRBV7-9	.	TGTGCCAGCAGCTTTGAGGGCTTTGGCTACACCTTC	CASSFEGFGYTF
.	TRBJ2-6	TRBV5-1	.	TGCGCCAGCAGCTTGAGCTCTGGGGCCAACGTCCTGACTTTC	CASSLSSGANVLTF